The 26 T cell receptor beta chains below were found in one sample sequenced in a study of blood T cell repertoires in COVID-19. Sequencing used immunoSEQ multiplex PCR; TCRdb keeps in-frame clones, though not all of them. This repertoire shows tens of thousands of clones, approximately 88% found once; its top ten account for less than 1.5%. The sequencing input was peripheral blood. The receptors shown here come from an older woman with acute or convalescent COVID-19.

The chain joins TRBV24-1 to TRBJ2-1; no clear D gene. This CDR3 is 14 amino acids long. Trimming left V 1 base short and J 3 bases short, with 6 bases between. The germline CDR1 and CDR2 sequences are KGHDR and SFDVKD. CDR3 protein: CATSDFGLYNEQFF. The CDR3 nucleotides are TGTGCCACCAGTGATTTTGGCCTCTACAATGAGCAGTTCTTC.

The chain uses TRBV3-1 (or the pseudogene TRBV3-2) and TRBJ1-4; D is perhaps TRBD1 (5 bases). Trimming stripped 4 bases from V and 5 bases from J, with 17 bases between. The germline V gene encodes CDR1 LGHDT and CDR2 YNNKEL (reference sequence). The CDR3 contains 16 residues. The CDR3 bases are TGTGCCAGCAGCCCCCTCGTGTCGACAGTAAATGAAAAACTGTTTTTT. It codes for CASSPLVSTVNEKLFF.

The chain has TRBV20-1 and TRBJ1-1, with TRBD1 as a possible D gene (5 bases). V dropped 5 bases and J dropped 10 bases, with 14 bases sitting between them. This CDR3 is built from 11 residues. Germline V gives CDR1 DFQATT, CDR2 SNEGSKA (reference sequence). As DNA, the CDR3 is TGCAGTGCTTTGAAGGGGTTGGGAGCTTTCTTT. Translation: CSALKGLGAFF.

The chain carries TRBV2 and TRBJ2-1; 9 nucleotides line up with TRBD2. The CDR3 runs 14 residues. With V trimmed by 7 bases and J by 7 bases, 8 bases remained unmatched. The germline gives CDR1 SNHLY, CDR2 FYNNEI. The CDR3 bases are TGTGCCAGCACGCAAAGCGGGAGGTGGAATGAGCAGTTCTTC. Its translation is CASTQSGRWNEQFF.

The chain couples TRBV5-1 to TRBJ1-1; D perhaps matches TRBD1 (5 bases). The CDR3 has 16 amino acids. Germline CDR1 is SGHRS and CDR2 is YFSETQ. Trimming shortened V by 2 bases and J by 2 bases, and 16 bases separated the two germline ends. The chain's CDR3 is CASSFHSTGGNTEAFF. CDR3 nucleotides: TGCGCCAGCAGCTTTCATTCAACCGGGGGAAACACTGAAGCTTTCTTT. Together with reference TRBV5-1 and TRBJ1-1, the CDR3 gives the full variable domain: KAGVTQTPRYLIKTRGQQVTLSCSPISGHRSVSWYQQTPGQGLQFLFEYFSETQRNKGNFPGRFSGRQFSNSRSEMNVSTLELGDSALYLCASSFHSTGGNTEAFFGQGTRLTVV.

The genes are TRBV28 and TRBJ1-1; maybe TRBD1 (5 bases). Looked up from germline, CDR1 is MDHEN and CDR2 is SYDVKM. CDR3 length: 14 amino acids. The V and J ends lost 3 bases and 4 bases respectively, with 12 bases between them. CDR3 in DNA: TGTGCCAGCAGTTTTGACGGGGGGACCACTGAAGCTTTCTTT. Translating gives CASSFDGGTTEAFF. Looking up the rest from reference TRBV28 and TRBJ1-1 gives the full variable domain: DVKVTQSSRYLVKRTGEKVFLECVQDMDHENMFWYRQDPGLGLRLIYFSYDVKMKEKGDIPEGYSVSREKKERFSLILESASTNQTSMYLCASSFDGGTTEAFFGQGTRLTVV.

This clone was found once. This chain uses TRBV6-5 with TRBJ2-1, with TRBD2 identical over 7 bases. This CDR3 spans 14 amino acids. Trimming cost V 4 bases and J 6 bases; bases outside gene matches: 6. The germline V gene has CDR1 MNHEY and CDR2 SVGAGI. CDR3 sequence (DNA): TGTGCCAGCAGTTGGGACTACACCTCCAATGAGCAGTTCTTC. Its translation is CASSWDYTSNEQFF.

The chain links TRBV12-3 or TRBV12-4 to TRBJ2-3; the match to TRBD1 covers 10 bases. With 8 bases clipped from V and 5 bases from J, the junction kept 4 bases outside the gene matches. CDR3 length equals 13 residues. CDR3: CASQGQGKDTQYF. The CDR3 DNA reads TGTGCCAGCCAGGGACAGGGGAAAGATACGCAGTATTTT.

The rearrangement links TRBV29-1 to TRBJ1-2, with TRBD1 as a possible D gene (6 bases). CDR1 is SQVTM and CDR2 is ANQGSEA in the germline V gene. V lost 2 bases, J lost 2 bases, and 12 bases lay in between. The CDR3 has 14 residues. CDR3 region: CSVELGHLNYGYTF. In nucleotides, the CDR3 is TGCAGCGTTGAACTGGGACACCTAAACTATGGCTACACCTTC.

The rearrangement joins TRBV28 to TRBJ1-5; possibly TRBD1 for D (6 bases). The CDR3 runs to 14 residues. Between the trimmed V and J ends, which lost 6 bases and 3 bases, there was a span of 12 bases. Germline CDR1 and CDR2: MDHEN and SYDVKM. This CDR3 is CASRPQGYNQPQHF. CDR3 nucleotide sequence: TGTGCCAGCAGGCCACAGGGATACAATCAGCCCCAGCATTTT. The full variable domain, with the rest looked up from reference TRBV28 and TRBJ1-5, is DVKVTQSSRYLVKRTGEKVFLECVQDMDHENMFWYRQDPGLGLRLIYFSYDVKMKEKGDIPEGYSVSREKKERFSLILESASTNQTSMYLCASRPQGYNQPQHFGDGTRLSIL.

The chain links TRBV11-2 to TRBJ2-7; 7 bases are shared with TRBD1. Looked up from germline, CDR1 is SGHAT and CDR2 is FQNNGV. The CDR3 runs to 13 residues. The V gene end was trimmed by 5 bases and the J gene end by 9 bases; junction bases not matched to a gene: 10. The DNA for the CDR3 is TGTGCCAGCAGCCTATCGGAACAGGGGAGGCAGTACGTC. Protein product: CASSLSEQGRQYV.

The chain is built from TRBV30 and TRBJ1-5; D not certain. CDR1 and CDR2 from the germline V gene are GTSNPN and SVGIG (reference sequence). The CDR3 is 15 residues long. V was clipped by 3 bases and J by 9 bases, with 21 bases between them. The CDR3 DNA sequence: TGTGCCTGGAGCCCCGGCAGGAGACGGGGTATGCCCCAGCATTTT. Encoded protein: CAWSPGRRRGMPQHF.

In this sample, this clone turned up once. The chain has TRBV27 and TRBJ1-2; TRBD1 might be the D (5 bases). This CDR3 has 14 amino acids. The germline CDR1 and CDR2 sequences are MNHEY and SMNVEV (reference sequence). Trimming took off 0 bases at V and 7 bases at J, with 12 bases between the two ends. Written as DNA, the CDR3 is TGTGCCAGCAGTTTATCGCGGGACTCCTCTGGCTACACCTTC. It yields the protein CASSLSRDSSGYTF.

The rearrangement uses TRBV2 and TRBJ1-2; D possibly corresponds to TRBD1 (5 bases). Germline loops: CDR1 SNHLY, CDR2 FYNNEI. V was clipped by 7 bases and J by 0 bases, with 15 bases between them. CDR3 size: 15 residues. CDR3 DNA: TGTGCCAGCACTGGCCAGGGTTTAGCTAACTATGGCTACACCTTC. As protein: CASTGQGLANYGYTF.

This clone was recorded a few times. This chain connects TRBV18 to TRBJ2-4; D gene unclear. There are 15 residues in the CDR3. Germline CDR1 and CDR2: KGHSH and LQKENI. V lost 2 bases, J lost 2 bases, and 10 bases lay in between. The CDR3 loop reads CASSPEARPKNIQYF. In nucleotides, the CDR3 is TGTGCCAGCTCACCAGAGGCTAGACCCAAAAACATTCAGTACTTC. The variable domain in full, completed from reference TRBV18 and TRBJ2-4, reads NAGVMQNPRHLVRRRGQEARLRCSPMKGHSHVYWYRQLPEEGLKFMVYLQKENIIDESGMPKERFSAEFPKEGPSILRIQQVVRGDSAAYFCASSPEARPKNIQYFGAGTRLSVL.

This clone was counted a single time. The CDR3 loop reads CASSPWTDPAWCNQPQHF. The CDR3 DNA is TGTGCCAGCAGCCCGTGGACAGACCCAGCCTGGTGCAATCAGCCCCAGCATTTT. V is TRBV3-1 (or the pseudogene TRBV3-2) and J is TRBJ1-5; a weak D match, TRBD1 (6 bases). Trimming stripped 4 bases from V and 2 bases from J, with 21 bases between. This CDR3 region has 18 residues. The germline gives CDR1 LGHDT, CDR2 YNNKEL (reference sequence).

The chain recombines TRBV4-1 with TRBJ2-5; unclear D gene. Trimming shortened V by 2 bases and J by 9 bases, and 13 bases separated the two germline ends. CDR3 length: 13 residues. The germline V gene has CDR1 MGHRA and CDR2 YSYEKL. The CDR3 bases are TGCGCCAGCAGCCAATTTACCAGTGAGGCCCAGTACTTC. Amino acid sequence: CASSQFTSEAQYF.

The CDR3: CATSRDYSRNEKLFF. The CDR3 DNA is TGTGCCACCAGCAGAGATTACAGCCGCAATGAAAAACTGTTTTTT. The chain links TRBV15 to TRBJ1-4, with D unclear. The CDR3 loop spans 15 amino acids. Trimming shortened V by 0 bases and J by 5 bases, and 10 bases separated the two germline ends. Looked up from germline, CDR1 is LNHNV and CDR2 is YYDKDF (reference sequence). Looking up the rest from reference TRBV15 and TRBJ1-4 gives the full variable domain: DAMVIQNPRYQVTQFGKPVTLSCSQTLNHNVMYWYQQKSSQAPKLLFHYYDKDFNNEADTPDNFQSRRPNTSFCFLDIRSPGLGDTAMYLCATSRDYSRNEKLFFGSGTQLSVL.

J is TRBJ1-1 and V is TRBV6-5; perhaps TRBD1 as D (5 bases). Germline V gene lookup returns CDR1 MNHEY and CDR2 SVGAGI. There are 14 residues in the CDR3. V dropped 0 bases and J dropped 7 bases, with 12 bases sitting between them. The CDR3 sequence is CASSYSRGRGEAFF. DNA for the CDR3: TGTGCCAGCAGTTACTCGCGGGGGAGAGGTGAAGCTTTCTTT.

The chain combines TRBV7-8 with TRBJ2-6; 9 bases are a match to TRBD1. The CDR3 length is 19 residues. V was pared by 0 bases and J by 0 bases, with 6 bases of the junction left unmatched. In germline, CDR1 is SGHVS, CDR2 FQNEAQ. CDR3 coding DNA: TGTGCCAGCAGCTTAGCGGAGACAGGGGGAGACTCTGGGGCCAACGTCCTGACTTTC. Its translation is CASSLAETGGDSGANVLTF.

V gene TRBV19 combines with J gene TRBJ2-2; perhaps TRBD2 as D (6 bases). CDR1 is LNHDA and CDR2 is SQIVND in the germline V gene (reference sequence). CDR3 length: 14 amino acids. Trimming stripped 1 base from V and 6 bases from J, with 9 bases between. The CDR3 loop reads CASSIVGGSGELFF. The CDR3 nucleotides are TGTGCCAGTAGTATAGTTGGAGGGTCCGGGGAGCTGTTTTTT.

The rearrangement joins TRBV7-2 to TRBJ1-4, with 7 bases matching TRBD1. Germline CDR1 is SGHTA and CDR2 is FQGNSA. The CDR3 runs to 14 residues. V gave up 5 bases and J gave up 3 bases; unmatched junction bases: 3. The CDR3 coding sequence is TGTGCCAGCAGCCCCGGACAGGCTAATGAAAAACTGTTTTTT. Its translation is CASSPGQANEKLFF. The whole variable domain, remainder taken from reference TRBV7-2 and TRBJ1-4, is GAGVSQSPSNKVTEKGKDVELRCDPISGHTALYWYRQSLGQGLEFLIYFQGNSAPDKSGLPSDRFSAERTGGSVSTLTIQRTQQEDSAVYLCASSPGQANEKLFFGSGTQLSVL.

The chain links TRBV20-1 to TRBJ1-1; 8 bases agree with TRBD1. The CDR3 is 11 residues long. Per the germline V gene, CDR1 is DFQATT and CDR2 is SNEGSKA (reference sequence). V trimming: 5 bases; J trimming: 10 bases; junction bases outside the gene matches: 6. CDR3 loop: CSASRDRRAFF. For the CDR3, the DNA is TGCAGTGCTTCCCGGGACAGGCGAGCTTTCTTT.

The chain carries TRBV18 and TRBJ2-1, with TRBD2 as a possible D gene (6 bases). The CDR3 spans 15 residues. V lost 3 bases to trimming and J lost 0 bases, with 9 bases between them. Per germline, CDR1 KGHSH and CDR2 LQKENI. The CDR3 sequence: CASSPLASSYNEQFF. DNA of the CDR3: TGTGCCAGCTCACCGCTAGCGAGCTCCTACAATGAGCAGTTCTTC.

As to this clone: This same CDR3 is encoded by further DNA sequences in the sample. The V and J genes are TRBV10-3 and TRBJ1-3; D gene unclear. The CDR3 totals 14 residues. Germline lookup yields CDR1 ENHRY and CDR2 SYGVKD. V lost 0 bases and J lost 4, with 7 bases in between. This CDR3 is CAISESSPGNTIYF. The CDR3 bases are TGTGCCATCAGTGAGTCGAGTCCCGGAAACACCATATATTTT.

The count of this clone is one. The CDR3 region is CASSLGGVFTTSPLHF. CDR3 nucleotide sequence: TGTGCCAGCAGTTTAGGGGGGGTGTTTACAACTTCACCCCTCCACTTT. This chain connects TRBV27 to TRBJ1-6; TRBD1 is a possible D gene (5 bases). Germline-derived CDR1 and CDR2 are MNHEY and SMNVEV (reference sequence). Trimming stripped 2 bases from V and 9 bases from J, with 17 bases between. CDR3 length: 16 amino acids.